A single sample is the source of the 2 T cell receptor beta chains below, sequenced in a study of metastatic and nonmetastatic thyroid tumors. TCRdb re-clonotyped the PCR reads via MiXCR. This sample yields approximately 34,000 clones, of which about a sixth are seen a single time; around 3.7% belongs to the top ten. Treatment of any kind had been given to no patient before thyroid surgery. The material sequenced was blood. Receptors originate from a female donor with papillary thyroid cancer or a benign thyroid nodule (not recorded which). Some clones in this sample may be carry-over from other donors' samples.

The CDR3 region has the DNA TGTGCCAGCAGCTTAGGGCAGGGGGCTGAGACCCAGTACTTC. Protein sequence: CASSLGQGAETQYF. The V call is TRBV11-1, the J call TRBJ2-5, with 8 bases that match TRBD1. CDR1 and CDR2 (germline): SGHAT, FQDESV (reference sequence). Unmatched junction bases numbered 3, after V lost 1 base and J lost 5 bases. This CDR3 is built from 14 residues.

This clone is medium-sized (0.01 to 0.1%) by share. The chain recombines TRBV28 with TRBJ1-2; tentative D call: TRBD1 (5 bases). This CDR3 is 18 amino acids long. V was pared by 8 bases and J by 2 bases, with 27 bases between. Germline assignment: CDR1 MDHEN and CDR2 SYDVKM. The chain's CDR3 is CASGGTLGARGKNYGYTF. The CDR3 nucleotides are TGTGCCAGCGGAGGGACGCTAGGGGCTAGGGGAAAAAACTATGGCTACACCTTC.